This T cell receptor beta chain stems from a study of blood T cell repertoires in COVID-19. Data came from immunoSEQ multiplex PCR; TCRdb stores just in-frame clones and leaves some out. The sample has some 110,000 clones, approximately 90% seen once. The CDR3 extends over 13 amino acids. V was pared by 3 bases and J by 5 bases, with 10 bases between. This TCR derives from a human donor in a cohort sampled during active COVID-19. Sequenced material: peripheral blood. This chain links TRBV12-3 or TRBV12-4 with TRBJ1-2, with D possibly being TRBD1 (6 bases). This CDR3 reads CASSLDSPYGYTF. The CDR3 DNA follows: TGTGCCAGCAGTTTGGACAGTCCATATGGCTACACCTTC.